These 3 T cell receptor beta chains were all obtained from the same sample, sequenced in a study of cytomegalovirus exposure and HLA in healthy donors. A multiplex PCR was run with 60 Vbeta primers and 13 Jbeta primers. The protocol was immunoSEQ multiplex PCR, while the TCRdb copy is restricted to in-frame clones and leaves out a portion. The top ten hold over 2% of the sample, which has under 95,000 clones, 7.5% to 8.5% seen once. The sample consisted of PBMCs. These TCRs come from a man aged 45 to 65 in good health and CMV-seronegative.

This clone has more than one count but fewer than ten. V and J are TRBV6-5 and TRBJ1-1; D gene ambiguous. CDR1 MNHEY and CDR2 SVGAGI come from the germline V gene. Trimming removed 5 bases at V and 7 bases at J, with 11 bases between. The CDR3 contains 12 residues. Here the CDR3 DNA reads TGTGCCAGCAGTCCCTCGGGAGGTGAAGCTTTCTTT. This sequence encodes CASSPSGGEAFF.

The chain joins TRBV29-1 to TRBJ2-1, with 9 bases matching TRBD2. Per germline, CDR1 SQVTM and CDR2 ANQGSEA. The CDR3 runs 13 residues. With 8 bases clipped from V and 7 bases from J, the junction kept 9 bases outside the gene matches. The CDR3 DNA follows: TGCAGCCCCCTGCTAGCGGGAAGTAATGAGCAGTTCTTC. It translates to CSPLLAGSNEQFF.

This clone was observed a handful of times. The V and J genes are TRBV28 and TRBJ1-1; 10 bases agree with TRBD1. V trimming: 7 bases; J trimming: 12 bases; junction bases outside the gene matches: 8. The CDR3 extends over 12 amino acids. Germline CDR1 and CDR2: MDHEN and SYDVKM. The CDR3 DNA follows: TGTGCCAGCACTACGACAGGGGGCAAATCTTTCTTT. Residues: CASTTTGGKSFF.